A single sample is the source of the 9 T cell receptor beta chains below, sequenced in a study of T cell responses to AZD1222 COVID-19 vaccine. Assay used: immunoSEQ multiplex PCR; TCRdb lists only in-frame clones, some missing. In the table there are around 150,000 clones, 90% of which are singletons. The source was peripheral blood, collected 28 days after the second AZD1222 dose. The receptors shown here come from an adult who received the AZD1222 COVID-19 vaccine.

This sequence joins TRBV28 and TRBJ2-4; 7 nucleotides line up with TRBD2. V dropped 3 bases and J dropped 6; count of bases not matched to a gene: 5. Germline V lookup: CDR1 MDHEN, CDR2 SYDVKM. The CDR3 consists of 14 residues. The DNA for the CDR3 is TGTGCCAGCAGTTTCCCGGGAGGCTCAAACATTCAGTACTTC. Amino acid sequence: CASSFPGGSNIQYF.

The chain joins TRBV27 to TRBJ1-3, with 9 bases identical to TRBD1. J was trimmed by 0 bases and V by 5 bases; bases with no gene match: 8. The CDR3 runs to 17 residues. The germline gives CDR1 MNHEY, CDR2 SMNVEV (reference sequence). CDR3 amino acids: CASSRNRGLSSGNTIYF. CDR3 DNA sequence: TGTGCCAGCAGTCGTAACAGGGGGCTTTCCTCTGGAAACACCATATATTTT.

This sequence joins TRBV7-2 and TRBJ2-2; maybe TRBD2 (6 bases). Trimming took off 1 base at V and 3 bases at J, with 12 bases between the two ends. The germline V gene has CDR1 SGHTA and CDR2 FQGNSA. The CDR3 sequence is 16 residues long. CDR3 loop: CASSLVAGWDTGELFF. Written as DNA, the CDR3 is TGTGCCAGCAGCTTAGTGGCGGGATGGGACACCGGGGAGCTGTTTTTT.

The rearrangement uses TRBV4-3 and TRBJ2-2; possibly TRBD1 for D (5 bases). The germline V and J ends were trimmed by 0 bases and 5 bases, with 16 bases remaining between them. CDR1 and CDR2 (germline): LGHNA, YSLEER. The CDR3 consists of 17 residues. The CDR3 DNA sequence: TGCGCCAGCAGCCAAGATATCGGGCAGGGTCTAACCGGGGAGCTGTTTTTT. This translates into CASSQDIGQGLTGELFF.

The genes are TRBV27 and TRBJ2-1, with D maybe TRBD1 (6 bases). Germline values: CDR1 MNHEY, CDR2 SMNVEV (reference sequence). The CDR3 covers 15 residues. V was cut by 6 bases and J by 2 bases, with 14 bases left in between. The CDR3 coding sequence is TGTGCCAGCAGCCAAAGACAGGAGACCTACAATGAGCAGTTCTTC. It yields the protein CASSQRQETYNEQFF.

This clone occurred once. The V gene is TRBV30, the J gene TRBJ2-3; possibly TRBD1 or TRBD2 for D (5 bases each). With 0 bases removed from V and 0 bases from J, the gap between germline ends came to 10 bases. This CDR3 spans 15 amino acids. CDR1 GTSNPN and CDR2 SVGIG come from the germline V gene (reference sequence). This CDR3 is CAWSVSGASTDTQYF. CDR3 sequence (DNA): TGTGCCTGGAGTGTATCCGGGGCTAGCACAGATACGCAGTATTTT.

The V gene is TRBV30, the J gene TRBJ2-1; the D gene is possibly TRBD1 (5 bases). CDR1 is GTSNPN, CDR2 SVGIG, per germline (reference sequence). This CDR3 comprises 14 residues. Trimming stripped 0 bases from V and 3 bases from J, with 9 bases between. In DNA form, the CDR3 reads TGTGCCTGGAGTGTACAGGAACACTACAATGAGCAGTTCTTC. Translation: CAWSVQEHYNEQFF.

The chain combines TRBV10-3 with TRBJ2-4, with D unresolved. CDR3 length: 10 amino acids. Trimming removed 8 bases at V and 8 bases at J, with 7 bases between. Germline CDR1 ENHRY, CDR2 SYGVKD. For the CDR3, the DNA is TGTGCCATCGGTCGGGACATTCAGTACTTC. It is translated as CAIGRDIQYF.

This chain links TRBV2 with TRBJ2-5; 8 bases map to TRBD2. With 8 bases clipped from V and 1 base from J, the junction kept 9 bases outside the gene matches. The CDR3 is 15 residues long. Germline CDR1 SNHLY, CDR2 FYNNEI. Written as DNA, the CDR3 is TGTGCCAGCGGAAAAGCGGGAGCCCCCCAAGAGACCCAGTACTTC. Translated: CASGKAGAPQETQYF.